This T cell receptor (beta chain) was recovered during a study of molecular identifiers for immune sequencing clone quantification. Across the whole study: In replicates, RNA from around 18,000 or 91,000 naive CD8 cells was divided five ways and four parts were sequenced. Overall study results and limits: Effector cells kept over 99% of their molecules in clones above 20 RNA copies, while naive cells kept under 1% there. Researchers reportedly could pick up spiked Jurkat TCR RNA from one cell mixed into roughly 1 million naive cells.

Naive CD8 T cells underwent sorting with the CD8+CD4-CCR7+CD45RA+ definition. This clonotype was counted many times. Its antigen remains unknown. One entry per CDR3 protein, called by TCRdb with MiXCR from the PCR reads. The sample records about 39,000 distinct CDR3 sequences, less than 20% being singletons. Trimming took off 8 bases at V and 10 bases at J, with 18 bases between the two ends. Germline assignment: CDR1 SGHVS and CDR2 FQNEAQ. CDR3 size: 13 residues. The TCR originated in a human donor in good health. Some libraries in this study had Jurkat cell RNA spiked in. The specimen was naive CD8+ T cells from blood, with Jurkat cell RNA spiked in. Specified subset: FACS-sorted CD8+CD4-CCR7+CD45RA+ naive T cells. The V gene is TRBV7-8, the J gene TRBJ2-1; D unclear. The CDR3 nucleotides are TGTGCCAGCGTGCGGACCGCTTCTCAGGAGCAGTTCTTC. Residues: CASVRTASQEQFF.